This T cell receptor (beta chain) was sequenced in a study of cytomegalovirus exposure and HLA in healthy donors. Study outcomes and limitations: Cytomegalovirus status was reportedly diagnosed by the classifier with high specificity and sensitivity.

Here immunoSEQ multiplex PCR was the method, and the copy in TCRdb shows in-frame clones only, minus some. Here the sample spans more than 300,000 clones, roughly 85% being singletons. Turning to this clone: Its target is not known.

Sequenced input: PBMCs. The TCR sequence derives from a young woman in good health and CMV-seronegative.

The CDR3 nucleotides read TGTGCCAGCAGCCGAGGACTAGCGGACAATGAGCAGTTCTTC. Translated, it gives CASSRGLADNEQFF. The chain combines TRBV7-2 with TRBJ2-1; 10 bases agree with TRBD2. The CDR3 sequence is 14 residues long. The ends lost 5 bases at V and 5 bases at J; junction bases unmatched: 3. Germline V gene lookup returns CDR1 SGHTA and CDR2 FQGNSA.